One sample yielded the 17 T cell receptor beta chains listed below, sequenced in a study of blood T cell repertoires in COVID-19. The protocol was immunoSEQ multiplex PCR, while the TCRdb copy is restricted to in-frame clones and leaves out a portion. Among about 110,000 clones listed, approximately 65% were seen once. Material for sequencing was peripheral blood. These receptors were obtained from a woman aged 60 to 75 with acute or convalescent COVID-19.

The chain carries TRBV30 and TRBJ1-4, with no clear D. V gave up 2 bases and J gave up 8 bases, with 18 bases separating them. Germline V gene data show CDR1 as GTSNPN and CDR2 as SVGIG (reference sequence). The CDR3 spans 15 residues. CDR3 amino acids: CAWSFGRGWEEKLFF. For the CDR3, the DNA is TGTGCCTGGAGTTTCGGGCGAGGATGGGAGGAAAAACTGTTTTTT.

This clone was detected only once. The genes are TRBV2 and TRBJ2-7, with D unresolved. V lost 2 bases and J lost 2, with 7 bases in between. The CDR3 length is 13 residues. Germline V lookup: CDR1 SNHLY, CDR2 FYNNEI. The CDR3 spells CASSELVAYEQYF. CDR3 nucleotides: TGTGCCAGCAGTGAATTAGTAGCCTACGAGCAGTACTTC.

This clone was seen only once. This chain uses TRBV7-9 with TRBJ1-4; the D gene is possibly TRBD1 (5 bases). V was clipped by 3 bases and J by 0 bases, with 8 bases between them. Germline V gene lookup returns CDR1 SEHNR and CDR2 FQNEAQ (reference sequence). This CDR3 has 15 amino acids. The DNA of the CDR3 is TGTGCCAGCAGCTTTGACAGCACAACTAATGAAAAACTGTTTTTT. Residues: CASSFDSTTNEKLFF.

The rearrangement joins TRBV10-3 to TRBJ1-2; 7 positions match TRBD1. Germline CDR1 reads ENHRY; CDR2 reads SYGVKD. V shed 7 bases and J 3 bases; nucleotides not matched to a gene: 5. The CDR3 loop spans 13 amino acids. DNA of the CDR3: TGTGCCATCACTGGTGACAGGGACTATGGCTACACCTTC. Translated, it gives CAITGDRDYGYTF.

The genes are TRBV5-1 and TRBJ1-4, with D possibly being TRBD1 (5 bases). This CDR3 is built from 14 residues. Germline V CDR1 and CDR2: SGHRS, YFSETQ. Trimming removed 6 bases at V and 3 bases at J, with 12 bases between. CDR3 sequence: CASTFGGANEKLFF. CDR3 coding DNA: TGCGCCAGCACCTTTGGGGGGGCTAATGAAAAACTGTTTTTT.

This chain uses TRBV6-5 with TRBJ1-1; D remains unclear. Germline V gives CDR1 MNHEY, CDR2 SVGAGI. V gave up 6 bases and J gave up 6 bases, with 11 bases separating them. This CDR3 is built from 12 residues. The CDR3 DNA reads TGTGCCAGCAGCCCGTCCGGGGCTGAAGCTTTCTTT. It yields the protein CASSPSGAEAFF.

For the CDR3, the DNA is TGTGCCAGCAGCTTAGATGGGGGCGGAACTGAAGCTTTCTTT. Amino acid sequence: CASSLDGGGTEAFF. The J gene is TRBJ1-1, the V gene TRBV7-9; a possible D gene is TRBD1 (6 bases). V dropped 1 base and J dropped 5 bases, with 11 bases sitting between them. The CDR3 extends over 14 amino acids. CDR1 is SEHNR, CDR2 FQNEAQ, per germline (reference sequence). Filled out from reference TRBV7-9 and TRBJ1-1, the complete variable domain reads DTGVSQNPRHKITKRGQNVTFRCDPISEHNRLYWYRQTLGQGPEFLTYFQNEAQLEKSRLLSDRFSAERPKGSFSTLEIQRTEQGDSAMYLCASSLDGGGTEAFFGQGTRLTVV.

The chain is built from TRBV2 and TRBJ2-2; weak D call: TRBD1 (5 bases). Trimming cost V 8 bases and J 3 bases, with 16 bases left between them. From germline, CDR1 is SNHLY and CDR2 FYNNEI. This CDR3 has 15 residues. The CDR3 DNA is TGTGCCAGCTCTCCCCACAGGAGAGACACCGGGGAGCTGTTTTTT. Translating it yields CASSPHRRDTGELFF. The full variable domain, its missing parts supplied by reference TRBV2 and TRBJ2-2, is EPEVTQTPSHQVTQMGQEVILRCVPISNHLYFYWYRQILGQKVEFLVSFYNNEISEKSEIFDDQFSVERPDGSNFTLKIRSTKLEDSAMYFCASSPHRRDTGELFFGEGSRLTVL.

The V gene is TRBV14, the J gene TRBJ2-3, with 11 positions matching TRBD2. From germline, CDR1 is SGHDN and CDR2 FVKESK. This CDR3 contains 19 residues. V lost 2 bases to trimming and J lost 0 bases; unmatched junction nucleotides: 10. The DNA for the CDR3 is TGTGCCAGCAGCCAATTTCTAGCGGGGGGCCTCACTAGCACAGATACGCAGTATTTT. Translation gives CASSQFLAGGLTSTDTQYF. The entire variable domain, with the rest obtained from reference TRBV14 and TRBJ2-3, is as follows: EAGVTQFPSHSVIEKGQTVTLRCDPISGHDNLYWYRRVMGKEIKFLLHFVKESKQDESGMPNNRFLAERTGGTYSTLKVQPAELEDSGVYFCASSQFLAGGLTSTDTQYFGPGTRLTVL.

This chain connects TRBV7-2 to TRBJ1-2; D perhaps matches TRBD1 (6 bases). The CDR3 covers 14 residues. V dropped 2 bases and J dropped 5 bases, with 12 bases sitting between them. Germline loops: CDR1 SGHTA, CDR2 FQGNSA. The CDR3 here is CASSLSGVGYGYTF. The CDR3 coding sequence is TGTGCCAGCAGCTTATCAGGGGTTGGTTATGGCTACACCTTC.

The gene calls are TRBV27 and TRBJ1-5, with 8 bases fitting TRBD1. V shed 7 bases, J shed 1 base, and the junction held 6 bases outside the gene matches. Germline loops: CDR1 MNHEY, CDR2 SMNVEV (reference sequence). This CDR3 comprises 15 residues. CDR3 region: CASTRTGISNQPQHF. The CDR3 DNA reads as TGTGCCAGCACTCGGACAGGGATAAGCAATCAGCCCCAGCATTTT.

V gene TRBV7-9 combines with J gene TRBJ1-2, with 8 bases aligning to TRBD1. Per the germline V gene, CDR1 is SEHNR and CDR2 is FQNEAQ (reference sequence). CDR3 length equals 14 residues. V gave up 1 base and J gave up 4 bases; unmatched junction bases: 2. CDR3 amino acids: CASSLDRGSYGYTF. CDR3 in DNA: TGTGCCAGCAGCTTAGACAGGGGGTCCTATGGCTACACCTTC.

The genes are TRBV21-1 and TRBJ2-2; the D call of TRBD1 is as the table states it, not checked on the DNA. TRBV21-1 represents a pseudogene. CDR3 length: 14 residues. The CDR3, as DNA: TGTGCCAAGACGGACAGGGAGAACACCGGGGAGCTGTTTTTT. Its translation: CAKTDRENTGELFF.

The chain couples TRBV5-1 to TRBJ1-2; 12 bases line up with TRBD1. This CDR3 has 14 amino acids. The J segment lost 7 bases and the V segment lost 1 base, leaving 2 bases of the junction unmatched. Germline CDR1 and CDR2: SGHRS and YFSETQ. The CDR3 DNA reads TGCGCCAGCAGCTTGCAGGGACAGGGGGCTGGCTACACCTTC. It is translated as CASSLQGQGAGYTF.

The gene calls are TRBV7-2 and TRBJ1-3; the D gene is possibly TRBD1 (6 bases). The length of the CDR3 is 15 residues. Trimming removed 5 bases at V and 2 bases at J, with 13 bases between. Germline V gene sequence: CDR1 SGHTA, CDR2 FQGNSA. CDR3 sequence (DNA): TGTGCCAGCAGCCTGGGGGGGGCGCCTGGAAACACCATATATTTT. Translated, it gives CASSLGGAPGNTIYF.

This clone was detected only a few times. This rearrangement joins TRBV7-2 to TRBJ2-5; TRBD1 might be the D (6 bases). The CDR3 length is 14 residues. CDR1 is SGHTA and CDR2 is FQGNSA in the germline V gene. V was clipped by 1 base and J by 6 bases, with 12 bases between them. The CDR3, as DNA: TGTGCCAGCAGCTTAGTTCAGGGGCGAAAGACCCAGTACTTC. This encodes CASSLVQGRKTQYF.

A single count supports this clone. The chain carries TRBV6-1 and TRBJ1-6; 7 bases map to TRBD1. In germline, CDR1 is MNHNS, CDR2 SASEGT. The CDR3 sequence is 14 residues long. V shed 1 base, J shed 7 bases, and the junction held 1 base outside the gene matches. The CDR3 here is CASSEGTGNSPLHF. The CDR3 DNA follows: TGTGCCAGCAGTGAAGGGACAGGAAATTCACCCCTCCACTTT.